This T cell receptor (beta chain) was sequenced during a study of CD8 T cells in Susac syndrome. Broader study findings: The greatest CD8+ clonal expansion in Susac occurred in TEMRA cells and in active patients. Detection of Susac-specific public clones gave some 17 in total CD8+ repertoires and about five in CD8+ TEMRA repertoires.

For this clonotype: Antigen: not known.

An amount of RNA that ranged from roughly 0.45 to 1 ug was reverse transcribed with random hexamers. The authors amplified TCR beta CDR3 across 54 Vbeta and 13 Jbeta using immunoSEQ multiplex PCR. MiXCR, run by TCRdb on the immunoSEQ multiplex PCR reads, gives a single entry per CDR3 protein. This table has around 130,000 distinct CDR3 sequences, around 94% appearing once. Specimen: CD8+ T cells from PBMCs. The sequence was obtained from a human donor with Susac syndrome.

The CDR3 nucleotides read TGCAGCGTTGACGGGACCTACACTGAAGCTTTCTTT. Protein sequence: CSVDGTYTEAFF. The genes are TRBV29-1 and TRBJ1-1; D might be TRBD1 (5 bases). V lost 3 bases, J lost 3 bases, and 8 bases lay in between. CDR1 is SQVTM, CDR2 ANQGSEA, per germline. The CDR3 has 12 amino acids.